These 29 T cell receptor beta chains were sequenced from one sample in a study of T cell responses to AZD1222 COVID-19 vaccine. The repertoire was sequenced with immunoSEQ multiplex PCR; TCRdb's copy has only in-frame clones and lacks some. This table holds 77,000 or so clones, 75% to 95% found once. Specimen: peripheral blood, collected 28 days after the second AZD1222 dose. The receptors were gathered from an adult who received the AZD1222 COVID-19 vaccine.

The chain carries TRBV7-2 and TRBJ1-2, with 9 bases aligning to TRBD1. Per the germline V gene, CDR1 is SGHTA and CDR2 is FQGNSA. Trimming took 4 bases from V and 5 from J; bases not matched to a gene: 5. The length of the CDR3 is 14 residues. As DNA, the CDR3 is TGTGCCAGCAGCTCAGGACAGGGGTCGTATGGCTACACCTTC. Amino acids: CASSSGQGSYGYTF.

V is TRBV5-4 and J is TRBJ2-1; no definite D call. Germline V gene sequence: CDR1 SGHNT, CDR2 YYREEE (reference sequence). Trimming took 0 bases from V and 0 from J, leaving 10 bases between them. The CDR3 contains 16 residues. For the CDR3, the DNA is TGTGCCAGCAGCTTGGGTAGCCCCCTCTCCTACAATGAGCAGTTCTTC. Residues: CASSLGSPLSYNEQFF.

V is TRBV2 and J is TRBJ1-2, with D possibly matching TRBD1 (6 bases). The CDR3 length is 14 residues. Trimming stripped 4 bases from V and 1 base from J, with 10 bases between. The germline V gene has CDR1 SNHLY and CDR2 FYNNEI. The CDR3 spells CASSGTGINYGYTF. The CDR3 bases are TGTGCCAGCAGTGGTACAGGGATTAACTATGGCTACACCTTC.

V is TRBV5-1 and J is TRBJ2-3; TRBD2 matches at 13 bases. CDR3 size: 16 residues. The junction had 6 bases not matched to a gene; V was cut back by 2 bases and J by 6 bases. In germline, CDR1 is SGHRS, CDR2 YFSETQ. The CDR3 region has the DNA TGCGCCAGCAGCTTAGGACTAGCGGGAGTATTCGATACGCAGTATTTT. Protein product: CASSLGLAGVFDTQYF.

The V and J genes are TRBV4-1 and TRBJ2-1, with D uncertain. V was trimmed by 4 bases and J by 2 bases, leaving 9 bases between them. Per the germline V gene, CDR1 is MGHRA and CDR2 is YSYEKL. The CDR3 is made up of 14 amino acids. CDR3 region: CASSLIGTYNEQFF. Here the CDR3 DNA reads TGCGCCAGCAGCCTAATCGGCACCTACAATGAGCAGTTCTTC.

The CDR3 reads CASVGGPPGELFF. The CDR3 DNA reads TGTGCCAGCGTCGGGGGACCACCCGGGGAGCTGTTTTTT. J is TRBJ2-2 and V is TRBV3-1 (or the pseudogene TRBV3-2), with D maybe TRBD2 (6 bases). Trimming shortened V by 8 bases and J by 6 bases, and 13 bases separated the two germline ends. The V gene's germline CDR1 is LGHDT and CDR2 YNNKEL (reference sequence). The CDR3 consists of 13 residues.

The J gene is TRBJ2-1, the V gene TRBV20-1; possible D gene TRBD2, 6 bases. The CDR3 contains 14 residues. V lost 3 bases and J lost 9, with 18 bases in between. The germline gives CDR1 DFQATT, CDR2 SNEGSKA (reference sequence). The CDR3 nucleotides are TGCAGTGCTAGTTGGTTAGCGGCATCCAGTGAGCAGTTCTTC. This sequence encodes CSASWLAASSEQFF.

J is TRBJ2-2 and V is TRBV2; 9 bases map to TRBD2. Germline loops: CDR1 SNHLY, CDR2 FYNNEI. J lost 5 bases, V lost 7 bases, and 14 bases had no gene match. This CDR3 is built from 17 residues. The CDR3 DNA sequence: TGTGCCAGCATGAGTCCCGCGGGACTAGCATCGACCGGGGAGCTGTTTTTT. Amino acid sequence: CASMSPAGLASTGELFF.

This sequence joins TRBV2 and TRBJ1-2; no firm D call. The CDR3 spans 12 residues. Looked up from germline, CDR1 is SNHLY and CDR2 is FYNNEI. The V gene lost 6 bases and the J gene lost 6 bases, with 11 bases spanning the gap. CDR3 loop: CASRRPLDGYTF. CDR3 DNA sequence: TGTGCCAGCAGGCGCCCCTTGGATGGCTACACCTTC.

In DNA, the CDR3 is TGCAGTGCTAGTCCGGGACACTCGAACACTGAAGCTTTCTTT. This gives the protein CSASPGHSNTEAFF. V is TRBV20-1 and J is TRBJ1-1, with D possibly matching TRBD1 (6 bases). Trimming removed 3 bases from V and 1 base from J, with 12 bases in between. Germline V gene data show CDR1 as DFQATT and CDR2 as SNEGSKA (reference sequence). This CDR3 comprises 14 residues.

This clone has a single count. V usage is TRBV15 and J usage is TRBJ2-3; 12 bases match TRBD2. The germline CDR1 and CDR2 sequences are LNHNV and YYDKDF (reference sequence). J was trimmed by 4 bases and V by 9 bases; bases with no gene match: 8. The CDR3 consists of 15 residues. CDR3 bases: TGTGCCACTAGAGGACTAGCGGGAAACCCAGATACGCAGTATTTT. Amino acid sequence: CATRGLAGNPDTQYF.

The sample holds one count of this clone. This chain joins TRBV2 and TRBJ2-5, with D possibly being TRBD1 or TRBD2 (6 bases each). This CDR3 comprises 15 residues. Germline V gives CDR1 SNHLY, CDR2 FYNNEI. V was cut by 6 bases and J by 6 bases, with 20 bases left in between. The CDR3 spells CASRAGAGGLKTQYF. The CDR3 nucleotides are TGTGCCAGCAGGGCAGGGGCAGGAGGGTTGAAGACCCAGTACTTC.

The chain combines TRBV7-6 with TRBJ1-1, with D possibly TRBD1 on 5 matching bases. Trimming shortened V by 3 bases and J by 1 base, and 6 bases separated the two germline ends. From germline, CDR1 is SGHVS and CDR2 FNYEAQ. The CDR3 contains 13 residues. As DNA, the CDR3 is TGTGCCAGCAGCTTGGGGGAGAACACTGAAGCTTTCTTT. Its translation: CASSLGENTEAFF.

This CDR3 reads CASSQAGGPDEQFF. The CDR3 nucleotides are TGTGCCAGCAGCCAAGCGGGAGGGCCAGATGAGCAGTTCTTC. The chain employs TRBV6-4 and TRBJ2-1, with 10 nucleotides matching TRBD2. Germline V gene lookup returns CDR1 MRHNA and CDR2 SNTAGT. The CDR3 sequence is 14 residues long. J gave up 8 bases and V 6 bases, and 7 bases lay outside the gene matches.

J is TRBJ2-1 and V is TRBV5-4; 7 nucleotides agree with TRBD1. This CDR3 spans 14 amino acids. V trimming: 1 base; J trimming: 6 bases; junction bases outside the gene matches: 4. Germline CDR1 reads SGHNT; CDR2 reads YYREEE (reference sequence). In DNA, the CDR3 is TGTGCCAGCAGCTTGACAGACAGGGCCAATGAGCAGTTCTTC. As protein: CASSLTDRANEQFF.

The chain combines TRBV9 with TRBJ1-3, with D uncertain. The CDR3 has 16 amino acids. Looked up from germline, CDR1 is SGDLS and CDR2 is YYNGEE. Trimming left V 0 bases short and J 0 bases short, with 10 bases between. In nucleotides, the CDR3 is TGTGCCAGCAGCGTAGCTCCCGGAGTCTCTGGAAACACCATATATTTT. Encoded protein: CASSVAPGVSGNTIYF.

As DNA, the CDR3 is TGTGCCAGCGTCAGAGGAGGGGAGGGCGGCTATGGCTACACCTTC. This encodes CASVRGGEGGYGYTF. The V gene is TRBV28, the J gene TRBJ1-2; D might be TRBD1 (5 bases). Trimming cost V 8 bases and J 4 bases, with 20 bases left between them. CDR3 size: 15 residues. Germline V gene lookup returns CDR1 MDHEN and CDR2 SYDVKM.

This clone has ten or more counts. The V call is TRBV4-1, the J call TRBJ1-5, with D perhaps matching TRBD1 (5 bases). V lost 4 bases and J lost 1, with 14 bases in between. The germline CDR1 and CDR2 sequences are MGHRA and YSYEKL. The CDR3 sequence is 16 residues long. Here the CDR3 DNA reads TGCGCCAGCAGCCTCGAGGGCAGGGCAAGCAATCAGCCCCAGCATTTT. Amino acids: CASSLEGRASNQPQHF.

The chain uses TRBV28 and TRBJ1-2; D not certain. This CDR3 region has 12 residues. Trimming took 4 bases from V and 8 from J, leaving 11 bases between them. Germline V gene lookup returns CDR1 MDHEN and CDR2 SYDVKM. The chain's CDR3 is CASSSEGRGYTF. The CDR3 DNA reads TGTGCCAGCAGTTCGGAGGGAAGAGGCTACACCTTC.

The chain is built from TRBV18 and TRBJ2-1; 7 nucleotides match TRBD2. Unmatched junction bases numbered 9, after V lost 6 bases and J lost 1 base. CDR1 KGHSH and CDR2 LQKENI come from the germline V gene. This CDR3 comprises 16 residues. The CDR3 region has the DNA TGTGCCAGCTCGCCGACTAGCCCTATGTCCTACAATGAGCAGTTCTTC. Translated: CASSPTSPMSYNEQFF.

The chain uses TRBV6-2 or TRBV6-3 and TRBJ2-7; 12 bases map to TRBD2. CDR1 MNHEY and CDR2 SVGEGT come from the germline V gene. J lost 5 bases, V lost 5 bases, and 4 bases had no gene match. This CDR3 region has 14 residues. The CDR3 reads CASSATSGRDEQYF. In nucleotides, the CDR3 is TGTGCCAGCAGTGCGACTAGCGGGAGAGACGAGCAGTACTTC.

The chain joins TRBV19 to TRBJ2-2; possible D gene TRBD1, 6 bases. The CDR3 runs to 16 residues. V was cut by 3 bases and J by 1 base, with 12 bases left in between. Per the germline V gene, CDR1 is LNHDA and CDR2 is SQIVND (reference sequence). DNA of the CDR3: TGTGCCAGTAGTATCCCAGGGGATAGGAACACCGGGGAGCTGTTTTTT. Protein product: CASSIPGDRNTGELFF.

This chain links TRBV20-1 with TRBJ2-7; a possible D gene is TRBD1 (6 bases). The germline CDR1 and CDR2 sequences are DFQATT and SNEGSKA (reference sequence). With 5 bases removed from V and 6 bases from J, the gap between germline ends came to 11 bases. The CDR3 has 11 residues. The CDR3 sequence: CSAPTQGEQYF. CDR3 bases: TGCAGTGCTCCGACACAGGGCGAGCAGTACTTC.

This clone was counted once. This chain links TRBV5-1 with TRBJ2-5; 10 positions agree with TRBD1. This CDR3 has 16 residues. CDR1 is SGHRS and CDR2 is YFSETQ in the germline V gene. Unmatched junction bases numbered 6, after V lost 0 bases and J lost 4 bases. CDR3 region: CASSLAGQGNGETQYF. In nucleotides, the CDR3 is TGCGCCAGCAGCTTGGCGGGACAGGGGAATGGAGAGACCCAGTACTTC.

The J gene is TRBJ2-2, the V gene TRBV19; tentative D call: TRBD2 (5 bases). The V gene's germline CDR1 is LNHDA and CDR2 SQIVND (reference sequence). The CDR3 loop spans 17 amino acids. V lost 3 bases and J lost 1, with 15 bases in between. In nucleotides, the CDR3 is TGTGCCAGTAGTATCGAGAGGGCAAACCTGAACACCGGGGAGCTGTTTTTT. It encodes CASSIERANLNTGELFF.

V and J are TRBV10-3 and TRBJ2-1; no clear D. CDR3 length: 13 amino acids. The germline CDR1 and CDR2 sequences are ENHRY and SYGVKD. V lost 2 bases, J lost 5 bases, and 7 bases lay in between. The CDR3 loop reads CAISEGRDNEQFF. CDR3 coding DNA: TGTGCCATCAGTGAGGGGCGTGACAATGAGCAGTTCTTC.

This sequence joins TRBV6-5 and TRBJ1-1; 8 bases agree with TRBD1. This CDR3 has 16 amino acids. Germline V gives CDR1 MNHEY, CDR2 SVGAGI. The V and J ends lost 2 bases and 4 bases, in that order; junction bases with no gene match: 9. The CDR3 is CASSYGNTGGSTEAFF. CDR3 nucleotide sequence: TGTGCCAGCAGTTACGGAAATACAGGGGGAAGCACTGAAGCTTTCTTT.

V gene TRBV18 combines with J gene TRBJ2-5; 9 positions match TRBD1. Germline V gene lookup returns CDR1 KGHSH and CDR2 LQKENI. The CDR3 totals 14 residues. After removal of 6 bases from V and 5 bases from J, the junction contained 7 bases not matched to a gene. The CDR3 protein is CASSGTGRGETQYF. CDR3 DNA sequence: TGTGCCAGCTCTGGGACAGGGCGAGGCGAGACCCAGTACTTC.

The chain combines TRBV5-4 with TRBJ2-7, with a possible D match to TRBD1 (6 bases). Germline lookup yields CDR1 SGHNT and CDR2 YYREEE (reference sequence). V was trimmed by 1 base and J by 4 bases, leaving 18 bases between them. This CDR3 contains 16 residues. CDR3 coding DNA: TGTGCCAGCAGCTTGCGACAGTCCAGGGGTGATTACGAGCAGTACTTC. It specifies CASSLRQSRGDYEQYF.